What follows are 16 T cell receptor beta chains derived from one specimen sequenced in a study of monozygotic twins with inflammatory bowel disease. With the 5' RACE reads reprocessed, TCRdb shows one record per CDR3 protein and no DNA. The sample has about 300,000 distinct CDR3 sequences. Sequenced material: blood. These receptor sequences come from a human donor with ulcerative colitis or Crohn's disease, or a healthy co-twin of an affected twin (not recorded which).

The chain carries TRBV18 and TRBJ1-6; with no DNA, the TCRdb D assignment of TRBD1 cannot be verified. This CDR3 region has 14 residues. The germline V gene encodes CDR1 KGHSH and CDR2 LQKENI. CDR3 amino acids: CASSHKGQDSPLHF. The full variable domain, with the rest looked up from reference TRBV18 and TRBJ1-6, is NAGVMQNPRHLVRRRGQEARLRCSPMKGHSHVYWYRQLPEEGLKFMVYLQKENIIDESGMPKERFSAEFPKEGPSILRIQQVVRGDSAAYFCASSHKGQDSPLHFGNGTRLTVT.

This chain connects TRBV6-5 to TRBJ1-2. Looked up from germline, CDR1 is MNHEY and CDR2 is SVGAGI. The CDR3 is 12 residues long. The CDR3 sequence is CASGRLTYGYTF.

The chain combines TRBV4-3 with TRBJ1-2; TCRdb proposes TRBD1, but this gene call is untestable without DNA. Looked up from germline, CDR1 is LGHNA and CDR2 is YSLEER. The CDR3 sequence is 15 residues long. CDR3 loop: CASSPGTGGSYGYTF.

This chain links TRBV11-2 with TRBJ1-1; there is no DNA to check the TCRdb D call of TRBD1. This CDR3 spans 13 amino acids. Germline V CDR1 and CDR2: SGHAT, FQNNGV. The CDR3 is CASSEGGKRLAFF.

The rearrangement uses TRBV7-9 and TRBJ1-2; the TRBD1 assignment by TCRdb is unverifiable without DNA. The CDR3 length is 14 residues. CDR1 is SEHNR, CDR2 FQNEAQ, per germline (reference sequence). The CDR3 sequence is CASGQANTNYGYTF.

The chain combines TRBV7-3 with TRBJ1-5; the D gene TCRdb calls, TRBD1, cannot be checked with no DNA. Germline V CDR1 and CDR2: SGHTA, FQGTGA. CDR3 length equals 14 residues. Here the CDR3 reads CASSPPLHNQPQHF.

J is TRBJ1-5 and V is TRBV7-8; without DNA, the TCRdb call of TRBD1 cannot be checked. Germline V gene data show CDR1 as SGHVS and CDR2 as FQNEAQ. CDR3 length equals 12 residues. CDR3 in amino acids: CASSSPLVAQHF. Looking up the rest from reference TRBV7-8 and TRBJ1-5 gives the full variable domain: GAGVSQSPRYKVAKRGQDVALRCDPISGHVSLFWYQQALGQGPEFLTYFQNEAQLDKSGLPSDRFFAERPEGSVSTLKIQRTQQEDSAVYLCASSSPLVAQHFGDGTRLSIL.

The chain couples TRBV28 to TRBJ2-7. The germline gives CDR1 MDHEN, CDR2 SYDVKM. The length of the CDR3 is 11 residues. CDR3: CASSLKHEQYF.

The chain links TRBV5-6 to TRBJ2-5. The CDR3 runs to 13 residues. In germline, CDR1 is SGHDT, CDR2 YYEEEE. The CDR3 is CASSLVWEETQYF.

The J gene is TRBJ2-3, the V gene TRBV7-9; TCRdb's D call, TRBD2, is unchecked because there is no DNA. Germline V gene lookup returns CDR1 SEHNR and CDR2 FQNEAQ (reference sequence). The CDR3 covers 14 residues. The CDR3: CASSSGLYLDTQYF.

The chain has TRBV27 and TRBJ2-1; no DNA is available, so the TRBD2 call from TCRdb remains unchecked. This CDR3 comprises 17 residues. CDR1 is MNHEY and CDR2 is SMNVEV in the germline V gene (reference sequence). The CDR3 reads CASSFTALMTSRTKQFF.

CDR3 sequence reads: CSVRGVTGELFF. J is TRBJ2-2 and V is TRBV29-1; the D call of TRBD1 rests on TCRdb alone, since no DNA is present to check it. Germline CDR1 reads SQVTM; CDR2 reads ANQGSEA. The CDR3 runs 12 residues.

The gene calls are TRBV29-1 and TRBJ2-5; TCRdb's D call of TRBD1 is untestable without DNA. The CDR3 runs to 15 residues. The germline CDR1 and CDR2 sequences are SQVTM and ANQGSEA. The CDR3 here is CSVVPADSRRETQYF.

The chain couples TRBV12-3 or TRBV12-4 to TRBJ2-7. The CDR3 has 14 residues. CDR3 amino acids: CASSLGRTTYEQYF.

V and J are TRBV28 and TRBJ1-6; the D call from TCRdb, TRBD1, cannot be confirmed without DNA. The CDR3 runs 18 residues. CDR1 MDHEN and CDR2 SYDVKM come from the germline V gene. CDR3 sequence reads: CASSFPRGPNNKNSPLHF.

The chain carries TRBV7-3 and TRBJ2-2; TCRdb's D gene call, TRBD2, goes unchecked for lack of DNA. The CDR3 is 17 amino acids. Germline CDR1 is SGHTA and CDR2 is FQGTGA. The CDR3 here is CASSKGPLRANTGELFF.